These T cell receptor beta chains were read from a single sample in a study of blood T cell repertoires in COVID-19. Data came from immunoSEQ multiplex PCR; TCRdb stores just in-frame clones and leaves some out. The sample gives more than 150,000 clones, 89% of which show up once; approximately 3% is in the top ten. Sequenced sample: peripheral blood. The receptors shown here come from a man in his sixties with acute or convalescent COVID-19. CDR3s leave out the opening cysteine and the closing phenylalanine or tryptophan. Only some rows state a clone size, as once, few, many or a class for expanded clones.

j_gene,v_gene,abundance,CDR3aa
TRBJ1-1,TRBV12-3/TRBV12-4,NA,ASRKGREAF
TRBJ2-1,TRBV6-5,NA,ASSSWESSYNEQF
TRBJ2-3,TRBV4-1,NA,ASSQDPSGRTDTQY
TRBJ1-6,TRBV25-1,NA,ASSASDRWRSPLH
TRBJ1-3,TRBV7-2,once,ASSVKGWGNTIY
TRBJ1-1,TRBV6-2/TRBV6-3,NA,ASSYFAVVAF
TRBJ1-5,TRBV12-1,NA,ASRSFGNRNQPQH
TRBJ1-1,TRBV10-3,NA,AISTTGRFPEAF
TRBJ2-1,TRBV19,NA,ASSIGERGGRYEQF
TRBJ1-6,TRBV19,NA,ASSTGQGRGSPLH
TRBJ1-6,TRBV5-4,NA,ASSLEPGLDNSPLH
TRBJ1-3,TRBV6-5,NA,ASSYDSASGNTIY
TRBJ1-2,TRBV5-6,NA,ASSGQGFRPNYGYT
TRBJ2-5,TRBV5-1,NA,ASSWAGTGGGETQY
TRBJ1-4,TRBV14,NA,ASSQDQGVWRKLF
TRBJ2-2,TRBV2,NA,ASRGASTGELF
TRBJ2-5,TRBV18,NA,ASSPGSQETQY
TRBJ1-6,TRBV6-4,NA,ASRTPPGTGRNSPLH
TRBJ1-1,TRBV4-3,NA,ASSQDAGPNTEAF
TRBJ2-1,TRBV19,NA,ASSIGPSSNEQF
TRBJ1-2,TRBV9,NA,ASSRRGSWHGYT
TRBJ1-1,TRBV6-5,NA,ASSYRGAVEAF
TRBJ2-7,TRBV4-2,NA,ASSPQRTSGGDSGYEQY
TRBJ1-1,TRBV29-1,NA,SAYRGRGEAF
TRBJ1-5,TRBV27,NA,ASTGVYRSNQPQH
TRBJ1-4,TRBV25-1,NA,ASSDLQTGTNEKLF
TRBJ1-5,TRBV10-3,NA,AIRELRDFQPQH
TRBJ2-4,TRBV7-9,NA,ASSLGQGPSKNIQY
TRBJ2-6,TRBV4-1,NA,ASSQVTGTGANVLT
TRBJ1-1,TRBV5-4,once,ASSHQWNTEAF
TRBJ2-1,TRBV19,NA,ASSIAGNEQF
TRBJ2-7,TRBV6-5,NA,ASSRGGQGHYEQY
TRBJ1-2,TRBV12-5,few,ASGLRTQGNGYT
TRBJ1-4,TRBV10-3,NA,AISESGFTPF
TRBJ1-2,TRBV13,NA,ASSLGGYGYT
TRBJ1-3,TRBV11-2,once,ASSLNPSLGIHTIY
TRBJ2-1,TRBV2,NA,ASRPLGNEQF
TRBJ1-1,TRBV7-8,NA,ASSPMGQMNTEAF
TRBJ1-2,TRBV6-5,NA,ASPAGTGGYYGYT
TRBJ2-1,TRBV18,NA,ASSPYDRGSYNEQF
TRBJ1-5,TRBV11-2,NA,ASSLDRDQPQH
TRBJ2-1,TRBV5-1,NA,ASSLRQGRRNEQF
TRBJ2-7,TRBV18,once,ASSPRGELTYEQY
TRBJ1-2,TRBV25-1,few,ASSAPRRGANYGYT
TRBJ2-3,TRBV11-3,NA,ASSQSSLGSTQY
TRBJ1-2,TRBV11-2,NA,ASSPTPDSIYGYT
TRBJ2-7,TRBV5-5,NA,ASSLRQGGYEQY
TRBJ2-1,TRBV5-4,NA,ASSPLAGGGNEQF
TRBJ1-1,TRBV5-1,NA,ASSWGLLVQNTEAF
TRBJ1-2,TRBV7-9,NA,ASSAGTGGIGYT
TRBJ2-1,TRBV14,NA,ASSLGLVWDNEQF
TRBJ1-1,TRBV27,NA,ASSLRPGTSEAF
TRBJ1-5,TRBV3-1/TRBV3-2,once,ASSQGARNQPQH